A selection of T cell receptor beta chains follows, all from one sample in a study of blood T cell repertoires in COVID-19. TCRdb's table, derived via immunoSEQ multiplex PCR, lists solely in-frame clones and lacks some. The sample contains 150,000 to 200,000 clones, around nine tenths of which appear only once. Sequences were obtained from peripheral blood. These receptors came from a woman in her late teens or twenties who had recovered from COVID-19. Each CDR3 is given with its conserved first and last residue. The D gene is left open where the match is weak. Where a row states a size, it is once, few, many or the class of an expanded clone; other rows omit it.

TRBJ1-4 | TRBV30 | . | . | TGTGCCTGGAGTCCAGGGAACGGCGAAAAACTGTTTTTT | CAWSPGNGEKLFF
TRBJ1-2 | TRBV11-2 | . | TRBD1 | TGTGCCAGCAGCTTGGGACAGGGGCACTATGGCTACACCTTC | CASSLGQGHYGYTF
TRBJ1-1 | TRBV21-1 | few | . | TGTGCCAGACCTGGACAGGGGGGCACTGAAGCTTTCTTT | CARPGQGGTEAFF
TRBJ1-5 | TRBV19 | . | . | TGTGCCAGTAGTATAGATTCGGGTCTCGAGCCCCAGCATTTT | CASSIDSGLEPQHF
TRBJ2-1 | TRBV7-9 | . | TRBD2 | TGTGCCAGCTGCTGGGCGGGGGGGAGCTCCTACAATGAGCAGTTCTTC | CASCWAGGSSYNEQFF
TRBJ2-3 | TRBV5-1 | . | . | TGCGCCAGCAGCTTGGAGGGGGTAGGCACAGATACGCAGTATTTT | CASSLEGVGTDTQYF
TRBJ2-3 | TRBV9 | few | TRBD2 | TGTGCCAGCAGCACCCGACTAGCGACTAGCACAGATACGCAGTATTTT | CASSTRLATSTDTQYF
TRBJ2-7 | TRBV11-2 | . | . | TGTGCCAGCAGCGTCGACCGAGGACAAAACGAGCAGTACTTC | CASSVDRGQNEQYF
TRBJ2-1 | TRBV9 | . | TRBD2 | TGTGCCAGCAGCGTAAGAACTAGCGGGTTCAATGAGCAGTTCTTC | CASSVRTSGFNEQFF
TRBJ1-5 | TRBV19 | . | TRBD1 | TGTGCCAGCCAAGGGGGCCGGGCGCCCCAGCATTTT | CASQGGRAPQHF
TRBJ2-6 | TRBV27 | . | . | TGTGCCAGCAGTCCAACTTGGGGGCGGGGGTTCTCTGGGGCCAACGTCCTGACTTTC | CASSPTWGRGFSGANVLTF
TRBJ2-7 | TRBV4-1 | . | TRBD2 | TGCGCCAGCAGCCAAGTCTCCGGGACTAGCGGCGAGCAGTACTTC | CASSQVSGTSGEQYF
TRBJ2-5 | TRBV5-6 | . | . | TGTGCCAGCAGCTTCACAGAAGAGACCCAGTACTTC | CASSFTEETQYF
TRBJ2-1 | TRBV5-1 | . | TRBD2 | TGCGCCAGCAGCCCGGGGGGGACTAGCGGTTACAATGAGCAGTTCTTC | CASSPGGTSGYNEQFF
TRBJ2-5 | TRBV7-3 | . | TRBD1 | TGTGCCAGCAGCCGCCAGGGACAGCCGCGGGAGACCCAGTACTTC | CASSRQGQPRETQYF
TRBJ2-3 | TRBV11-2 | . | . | TGTGCCAGCAGCCTAGAGAGAGGAAATACGCAGTATTTT | CASSLERGNTQYF
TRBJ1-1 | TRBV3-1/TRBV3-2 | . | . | TGTGCCAGCAGCCAAGAAATGAGGACTGAAGCTTTCTTT | CASSQEMRTEAFF